This T cell receptor (beta chain) was observed in a study of cytomegalovirus exposure and HLA in healthy donors (dated by TCRdb to 2016 to 2017). Some background on the complete study: The approximately 710 repertoires of the first cohort and the 95 to 150 validation repertoires were produced on the same platform, according to a later analysis. The study aimed to test whether signatures of past pathogen exposure could be identified by cataloging public T cell receptors. In addition to the first cohort of 666 subjects, a separate validation cohort of some 120 different subjects was used. The study combined high-throughput TCR immunosequencing, statistical association of individual TCRs with disease status, and machine learning to predict cytomegalovirus infection status.

On this clone: The specificity of this receptor is unknown. Per-nucleotide qualities are absent, and no much larger clonotype sits a single base away.

General study outcomes and caveats: In vitro tests confirmed that a few of the cytomegalovirus-associated TCR beta chains recognize cytomegalovirus antigens. The authors suggested that the approach could potentially be generalized to other disease states and immunological phenotypes. While some public TCRs were present in many individuals, most TCR sequences turned up only very rarely across donors. The study gave a list of under 200 TCR beta chains associated with cytomegalovirus. Of the cluster scores, about 94% were above 0 in a later analysis, which found that TCRs clustered in the first cohort also tended to co-occur in the 120 validation repertoires. The classifier was reported to diagnose cytomegalovirus status with high specificity and sensitivity in both the original and validation cohorts. The validation cohort had no HLA typing available for a later analysis, so co-occurrence within that cohort was assessed over all 120 or so repertoires.

Library preparation employed the immunoSEQ multiplex PCR assay. For the original study's pipeline: A statistical classification framework was developed to diagnose cytomegalovirus status using the catalog of TCR beta chain sequences. Here the immuneACCESS table is served through TCRdb, limited to in-frame sequences with V and J called. Missing clones are a known gap in these copies; in checked studies unresolved V genes cover under half, and the rest lacks a known reason. From that table come the V and J calls and clone size; the DNA was used to work out D and trimming. The table for this sample lists around 60,000 clones; 90% to 96% of them were counted only once. The ten largest clones take up 1% to 1.5% of the sample. Cut back by 0 bases and 2 bases, the V and J ends lie 14 bases apart. CDR1 and CDR2 (GTSNPN, SVGIG) derive from the germline V gene (reference sequence). The CDR3 runs 16 residues from the cysteine to the phenylalanine. Only CDR3 DNA is held: 48 bases, read in frame from base 1.

Donors formed part of the validation cohort, which comprised over a hundred subjects and was distinct from the first cohort of some 700 subjects. This receptor was identified in a woman aged 18 to 35 in good health and CMV-seronegative. Input material: PBMCs. The V and J segments used are TRBV30 and TRBJ1-5, with TRBD1 tentatively as D gene (5 bases match). Read as DNA, the sequence is TGTGCCTGGAGTGTACTCGTGGGGGGGGGCAATCAGCCCCAGCATTTT. It translates to CAWSVLVGGGNQPQHF.